Presented here are 15 T cell receptor beta chains from one specimen sequenced in a study of a mutant IDH1 vaccine in newly diagnosed glioma. Repertoires were generated with immunoSEQ multiplex PCR, while TCRdb's copy carries only in-frame clones and drops some. Of 12,000 to 15,000 clones in the sample, over 75% were seen once. Time point denoted: baseline, week 1 (first vaccination visit). Treatment indicated: pre-vaccination baseline after standard-of-care therapy. The specimen comprised PBMCs, sampled from a glioma patient treated with radiotherapy, temozolomide or both. The receptors were gathered from a woman between 35 and 50 years old with glioma. Some clones in this sample may be carry-over from other donors' samples.

V gene TRBV5-1 combines with J gene TRBJ2-5; D is possibly TRBD2 (6 bases). V was clipped by 3 bases and J by 2 bases, with 14 bases between them. There are 15 residues in the CDR3. The germline CDR1 and CDR2 sequences are SGHRS and YFSETQ. The CDR3 DNA is TGCGCCAGCAGCTGGGGGGACCGCCAACAAGAGACCCAGTACTTC. Residues: CASSWGDRQQETQYF.

V usage is TRBV5-1 and J usage is TRBJ2-7; TRBD1 agrees at 8 bases. V lost 4 bases to trimming and J lost 4 bases; unmatched junction nucleotides: 13. The CDR3 is made up of 16 amino acids. Germline V gives CDR1 SGHRS, CDR2 YFSETQ. CDR3 loop: CASSPSGTGIRYEQYF. In DNA form, the CDR3 reads TGCGCCAGCAGCCCCTCCGGGACAGGTATTAGGTACGAGCAGTACTTC.

This clone has just a few counts. The chain employs TRBV4-1 and TRBJ2-7; TRBD2 might be the D (6 bases). Germline V gives CDR1 MGHRA, CDR2 YSYEKL. The CDR3 spans 14 residues. Trimming shortened V by 9 bases and J by 5 bases, and 20 bases separated the two germline ends. The DNA for the CDR3 is TGCGCCAGGCCTCGGGACTCCACTAGGGACGAGCAGTACTTC. Protein product: CARPRDSTRDEQYF.

The CDR3 DNA is TGCGCCAGCAGCCAAGATCAGGGACAGCCTATTGAAGCTTTCTTT. It translates to CASSQDQGQPIEAFF. The chain combines TRBV4-1 with TRBJ1-1; the match to TRBD1 covers 7 bases. Losses at the gene ends were 0 bases for V and 7 bases for J; bases not matched to a gene: 8. The germline CDR1 and CDR2 sequences are MGHRA and YSYEKL. The CDR3 loop spans 15 amino acids.

The rearrangement joins TRBV27 to TRBJ1-1; tentative D call: TRBD1 (5 bases). V was pared by 2 bases and J by 3 bases, with 10 bases between. Germline V gene data show CDR1 as MNHEY and CDR2 as SMNVEV (reference sequence). The length of the CDR3 is 14 residues. The CDR3 spells CASSLGGGYTEAFF. CDR3 bases: TGTGCCAGCAGTTTAGGGGGGGGGTACACTGAAGCTTTCTTT.

The rearrangement links TRBV14 to TRBJ2-7; D possibly matches TRBD1 or TRBD2 (5 bases each). This CDR3 has 16 residues. The germline V gene has CDR1 SGHDN and CDR2 FVKESK. V was shortened by 0 bases and J by 1 base, with 13 bases between the two germline ends. CDR3 residues: CASSQEGLWGSYEQYF. CDR3 coding DNA: TGTGCCAGCAGCCAAGAAGGGCTTTGGGGGTCCTACGAGCAGTACTTC.

V usage is TRBV2 and J usage is TRBJ1-1; tentative D call: TRBD1 (5 bases). The CDR3 sequence is 14 residues long. From germline, CDR1 is SNHLY and CDR2 FYNNEI. With 6 bases removed from V and 1 base from J, the gap between germline ends came to 12 bases. CDR3 bases: TGTGCCAGCAGGCTCCATACAGGGAACACTGAAGCTTTCTTT. Residues: CASRLHTGNTEAFF.

The V and J genes are TRBV27 and TRBJ1-3, with D maybe TRBD1 (6 bases). Trimming removed 5 bases at V and 4 bases at J, with 12 bases between. Germline values: CDR1 MNHEY, CDR2 SMNVEV (reference sequence). The CDR3 totals 14 residues. Here the CDR3 DNA reads TGTGCCAGCAGTCAAGGGACAAGAGGAAACACCATATATTTT. Translation: CASSQGTRGNTIYF.

V is TRBV7-2 and J is TRBJ2-1; 10 nucleotides align to TRBD2. Germline values: CDR1 SGHTA, CDR2 FQGNSA. Trimming took 3 bases from V and 4 from J; bases not matched to a gene: 6. The CDR3 spans 16 residues. CDR3 nucleotides: TGTGCCAGCAGCTTCCTAAGCGGGGGGGATTACAATGAGCAGTTCTTC. This translates into CASSFLSGGDYNEQFF.

The chain has TRBV2 and TRBJ1-2; 7 nucleotides align to TRBD1. Trimming took 2 bases from V and 7 from J; bases not matched to a gene: 4. The CDR3 covers 13 residues. Looked up from germline, CDR1 is SNHLY and CDR2 is FYNNEI. CDR3 loop: CASSEQGDGGYTF. CDR3 coding DNA: TGTGCCAGCAGTGAACAGGGGGACGGTGGCTACACCTTC.

The genes are TRBV19 and TRBJ1-5; a possible D gene is TRBD1 (5 bases). This CDR3 has 15 amino acids. Germline lookup yields CDR1 LNHDA and CDR2 SQIVND (reference sequence). The ends were cut back, 7 bases at V and 1 base at J, with 14 bases in the middle. The CDR3 sequence: CASNGGLISNQPQHF. The CDR3 DNA is TGTGCCAGTAATGGGGGTCTGATAAGCAATCAGCCCCAGCATTTT.

The chain joins TRBV2 to TRBJ1-4; 10 bases are shared with TRBD1. The V and J ends lost 6 bases and 6 bases, in that order; junction bases with no gene match: 7. Germline loops: CDR1 SNHLY, CDR2 FYNNEI. The CDR3 spans 15 residues. The CDR3 is CASRRTGGMYEKLFF. Here the CDR3 DNA reads TGTGCCAGCAGGAGGACAGGGGGAATGTATGAAAAACTGTTTTTT.

The V and J genes are TRBV19 and TRBJ2-2; D tentatively reads TRBD1 or TRBD2 (5 bases each). V lost 7 bases, J lost 2 bases, and 14 bases lay in between. Germline CDR1 is LNHDA and CDR2 is SQIVND (reference sequence). The length of the CDR3 is 15 residues. Written as DNA, the CDR3 is TGTGCCAGTACCTACTGGGGGAGAAACACCGGGGAGCTGTTTTTT. Amino acids: CASTYWGRNTGELFF.

The rearrangement links TRBV5-4 to TRBJ1-5; TRBD1 matches at 9 bases. The germline CDR1 and CDR2 sequences are SGHNT and YYREEE (reference sequence). The CDR3 spans 15 residues. The trim removed 4 bases at V and 5 bases at J, leaving 7 bases unmatched. The CDR3 loop reads CASSAGTGRDQPQHF. As DNA, the CDR3 is TGTGCCAGCAGCGCCGGGACAGGGAGGGATCAGCCCCAGCATTTT.

This clone has only one observation. V and J are TRBV4-2 and TRBJ2-7; D may correspond to TRBD1 or TRBD2 (5 bases each). There are 15 residues in the CDR3. Looked up from germline, CDR1 is LGHNA and CDR2 is YNFKEQ. Trimming left V 2 bases short and J 0 bases short, with 11 bases between. DNA of the CDR3: TGTGCCAGCAGCCAAAGGGACCCCAGCTCCTACGAGCAGTACTTC. It translates to CASSQRDPSSYEQYF.